What follows are 12 T cell receptor beta chains derived from one specimen sequenced in a study of T cell changes during pregnancy in multiple sclerosis. Libraries were prepared by immunoSEQ multiplex PCR; TCRdb keeps only in-frame clonotypes and omits some of them. The sample consists of about 40,000 clones, 92% of them appearing once. Sequenced material: CD8+ T cells from peripheral blood mononuclear cells, taken in the first trimester of pregnancy. All receptors derive from a female donor with multiple sclerosis, enrolled in a pregnancy study.

This chain connects TRBV11-2 to TRBJ2-3; 10 bases map to TRBD2. This CDR3 is 18 amino acids long. CDR1 is SGHAT and CDR2 is FQNNGV in the germline V gene. Losses at the gene ends were 3 bases for V and 2 bases for J; bases not matched to a gene: 11. The CDR3 bases are TGTGCCAGCAGCTTTGGGCAGGTCCTAGCGGGGGTCACAGATACGCAGTATTTT. Its protein product is CASSFGQVLAGVTDTQYF.

This chain uses TRBV6-5 with TRBJ1-2, with a tentative D call TRBD1 (6 bases). Germline CDR1 MNHEY, CDR2 SVGAGI. Deletions cut 3 bases from V and 2 bases from J, with 10 bases between. The CDR3 is made up of 14 amino acids. In DNA form, the CDR3 reads TGTGCCAGCAGTTATCTGCAGGGGAACTATGGCTACACCTTC. This sequence encodes CASSYLQGNYGYTF.

V is TRBV28 and J is TRBJ2-3, with TRBD2 as a possible D gene (7 bases). The CDR3 has 14 residues. Germline V gene sequence: CDR1 MDHEN, CDR2 SYDVKM. Deletions cut 3 bases from V and 4 bases from J, with 11 bases between. CDR3 DNA: TGTGCCAGCAGTTTTGGGGGGGCTTCAGATACGCAGTATTTT. It translates to CASSFGGASDTQYF.

This clone was seen a few times. The genes are TRBV6-1 and TRBJ2-1, with D tentatively TRBD2 (6 bases). The CDR3 contains 15 residues. Germline values: CDR1 MNHNS, CDR2 SASEGT. V shed 6 bases and J shed 8 bases, with 20 bases lying between them. The DNA for the CDR3 is TGTGCCAGCAGCTCGGGACTCCACGGTGCGGATGAGCAGTTCTTC. As protein: CASSSGLHGADEQFF.

Concerning this clone itself: Distinct nucleotide sequences in the sample also encode this CDR3. The rearrangement links TRBV30 to TRBJ1-1, with D maybe TRBD1 (5 bases). Germline lookup yields CDR1 GTSNPN and CDR2 SVGIG (reference sequence). The CDR3 totals 12 residues. V lost 2 bases to trimming and J lost 5 bases, with 9 bases between them. The CDR3 nucleotides are TGTGCCTGGAGTCCGGGGGGAACTGAAGCTTTCTTT. Protein product: CAWSPGGTEAFF.

The chain employs TRBV30 and TRBJ2-2; D is perhaps TRBD1 (5 bases). CDR1 is GTSNPN, CDR2 SVGIG, per germline (reference sequence). Trimming pared 5 bases from V and 2 bases from J, leaving 6 bases between. CDR3 length: 12 amino acids. The CDR3 loop reads CAWGANTGELFF. CDR3 DNA: TGTGCCTGGGGGGCAAACACCGGGGAGCTGTTTTTT.

This clone turned up a few times. V is TRBV29-1 and J is TRBJ1-2; D is unresolved. Germline V gene lookup returns CDR1 SQVTM and CDR2 ANQGSEA. This CDR3 is 12 amino acids long. Trimming left V 7 bases short and J 4 bases short, with 13 bases between. CDR3 amino acids: CSAETGSYGYTF. The CDR3 DNA reads as TGCAGCGCCGAAACGGGAAGCTATGGCTACACCTTC.

The genes are TRBV10-3 and TRBJ2-2, with TRBD1 identical over 11 bases. This CDR3 contains 14 residues. In germline, CDR1 is ENHRY, CDR2 SYGVKD. V lost 9 bases to trimming and J lost 5 bases; unmatched junction nucleotides: 5. CDR3 DNA: TGTGCCATAGGGACAGGGGGGAGAACCGGGGAGCTGTTTTTT. Amino acid sequence: CAIGTGGRTGELFF.

V usage is TRBV6-5 and J usage is TRBJ1-1; D ambiguous. V dropped 6 bases and J dropped 6 bases, with 14 bases sitting between them. Per germline, CDR1 MNHEY and CDR2 SVGAGI. The CDR3 loop spans 13 amino acids. The DNA for the CDR3 is TGTGCCAGCAGCCAATCGGGGTGGGCTGAAGCTTTCTTT. It encodes CASSQSGWAEAFF.

The chain couples TRBV2 to TRBJ1-3; TRBD1 matches at 10 bases. This CDR3 region has 15 residues. V lost 9 bases, J lost 0 bases, and 5 bases stayed unmatched. Germline V gene sequence: CDR1 SNHLY, CDR2 FYNNEI. CDR3 sequence reads: CARKTGGGSGNTIYF. The CDR3 DNA reads as TGTGCCAGGAAGACAGGGGGCGGCTCTGGAAACACCATATATTTT.

CDR3 region: CASSQDVQGAHLNTEAFF. CDR3 sequence (DNA): TGCGCCAGCAGCCAAGACGTACAGGGGGCACACCTGAACACTGAAGCTTTCTTT. The chain carries TRBV4-1 and TRBJ1-1, with 9 bases aligning to TRBD1. CDR3 length: 18 residues. Per germline, CDR1 MGHRA and CDR2 YSYEKL. With V trimmed by 0 bases and J by 0 bases, 8 bases remained unmatched.

The chain recombines TRBV30 with TRBJ1-5; D remains ambiguous. CDR3 size: 13 residues. Trimming took off 2 bases at V and 3 bases at J, with 8 bases between the two ends. Per germline, CDR1 GTSNPN and CDR2 SVGIG (reference sequence). Here the CDR3 DNA reads TGTGCCTGGAGTCACGGGGACAATCAGCCCCAGCATTTT. This codes for CAWSHGDNQPQHF.